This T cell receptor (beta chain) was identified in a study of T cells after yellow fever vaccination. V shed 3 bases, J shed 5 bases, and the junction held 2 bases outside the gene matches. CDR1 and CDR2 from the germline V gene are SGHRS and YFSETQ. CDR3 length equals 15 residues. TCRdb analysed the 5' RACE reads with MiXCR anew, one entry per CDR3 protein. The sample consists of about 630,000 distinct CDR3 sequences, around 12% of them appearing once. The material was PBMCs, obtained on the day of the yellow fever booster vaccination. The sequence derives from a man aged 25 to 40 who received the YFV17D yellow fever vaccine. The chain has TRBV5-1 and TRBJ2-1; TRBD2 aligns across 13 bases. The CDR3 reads CASSSTSGGNNEQFF. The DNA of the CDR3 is TGCGCCAGCAGCTCGACTAGCGGGGGGAACAATGAGCAGTTCTTC.